This TCR beta chain was documented in a study of cytomegalovirus exposure and HLA in healthy donors (dated by TCRdb to 2016 to 2017). With regard to the full study: The approximately 710 repertoires of the first cohort and the approximately 130 validation repertoires were produced on the same platform, according to a later analysis. Along with the roughly 710-subject first cohort, a separate validation cohort of around 120 different subjects was used. To predict cytomegalovirus infection status, the study brought together high-throughput TCR immunosequencing, statistical association of individual TCRs with disease status, and machine learning. The study was designed to test whether signatures of past pathogen exposure could be identified by cataloging public T cell receptors. What the research found in general, with its limitations: While some public TCRs were present in many individuals, most TCR sequences turned up only very rarely across donors. A few of the identified cytomegalovirus-associated TCR beta chains were confirmed in vitro to be specific for cytomegalovirus antigens. A later analysis found that TCRs clustered in the first cohort also tended to co-occur in the roughly 110 validation repertoires, with approximately 93% of cluster scores above 0. The study gave a list of under 200 TCR beta chains associated with cytomegalovirus. According to the authors, the approach could potentially be generalized to other disease states and immunological phenotypes. Cytomegalovirus status was reported to be diagnosed by the classifier with high specificity and sensitivity in both the original and validation cohorts. All 120 or so repertoires were used to score co-occurrence in the validation cohort in a later analysis, because that analysis had no HLA typing for the cohort.

CDR1 is given as SGHDT and CDR2 as YYEEEE, both from the germline V gene. The germline V and J ends show losses of 3 bases and 0 bases respectively, and no gene match explains 5 bases of the junction. The CDR3 sequence holds 16 residues, the cysteine and phenylalanine included. The CDR3 DNA has 48 bases and is translated from base 1. On this clone: Its antigen is unknown. Base qualities are missing; no much larger clone stands one base away.

The donors belonged to the validation cohort of around 110 subjects, which was separate from the 666-subject first cohort. Receptor amplification or capture employed the immunoSEQ multiplex PCR assay. Per the authors' processing: A statistical classification framework was built to diagnose cytomegalovirus status from the catalog of TCR beta chain sequences. The immuneACCESS repertoire file appears here via TCRdb, limited to in-frame rearrangements. These files lack a portion of the clones; in checked studies, under half of the deficit traces to unresolved V genes, and the cause of the others is not known. The V and J calls and clone size come from that table; D and trimming were worked out from the DNA. For this sample there are about 140,000 clones; 80% to 90% appear just once. About 4.9% of the sample goes to the ten largest clones.

Rearrangement joined TRBV5-6 to TRBJ1-3, and 8 bases in between align with TRBD1. The specimen sequenced was PBMCs. The origin of this receptor is a man between 18 and 29 years old in good health and CMV-seropositive. The bases are TGTGCCAGCAGCTCCGTTACAGGGGGCTCTGGAAACACCATATATTTT. The encoded protein is CASSSVTGGSGNTIYF.